Described below is a single TCR beta chain sequence and its context. Antigen: not known. The CDR3 runs to 15 residues. The germline CDR1 and CDR2 sequences are MNHEY and SMNVEV (reference sequence). The ends were cut back, 5 bases at V and 2 bases at J, with 14 bases in the middle. The data are from a study of blood T cells in healthy people across ages. Study results and limitations: Estimates of total diversity, which came from one million sequenced T cells, were considered to be underestimates. Unsorted PBMCs ruled out conclusive naive versus antigen-experienced comparison.

A J-beta primer mix and a sample-barcoded 5' primer were used in a second PCR of roughly 7 to 12 cycles. From the 5' RACE reads, TCRdb called clonotypes with MiXCR, one entry per CDR3 protein. This table holds more than 800,000 distinct CDR3 sequences, 40% to 50% found once. The specimen sequenced was blood. The chain recombines TRBV27 with TRBJ2-3; D unresolved. The source is a woman aged 60-70 years in good health. The DNA of the CDR3 is TGTGCCAGCAGTGGTCGACGCCGGTACACAGATACGCAGTATTTT. This sequence encodes CASSGRRRYTDTQYF.